The 15 T cell receptor beta chains in this list originate from one sample, sequenced in a study of blood T cell repertoires in COVID-19. Libraries were prepared by immunoSEQ multiplex PCR; TCRdb keeps only in-frame clonotypes and omits some of them. Here the sample spans roughly 60,000 clones, approximately 84% being singletons. Sample: peripheral blood. The receptor set was obtained from a human donor in a cohort sampled during active COVID-19.

This sequence joins TRBV28 and TRBJ1-5; TRBD1 agrees at 10 bases. The germline V gene has CDR1 MDHEN and CDR2 SYDVKM. Trimming took 4 bases from V and 11 from J; bases not matched to a gene: 5. CDR3 length equals 13 residues. The DNA for the CDR3 is TGTGCCAGCAGTTCCGGGACAGGGGTGACCCAGCATTTT. As protein: CASSSGTGVTQHF.

This clone showed up just a few times. The chain combines TRBV5-6 with TRBJ1-3, with a possible D match to TRBD1 (5 bases). The CDR3 covers 15 residues. V dropped 3 bases and J dropped 3 bases, with 13 bases sitting between them. Germline V gene lookup returns CDR1 SGHDT and CDR2 YYEEEE. CDR3 loop: CASSSSDTLGNTIYF. In DNA form, the CDR3 reads TGTGCCAGCAGCTCTTCGGACACGCTTGGAAACACCATATATTTT.

This clone was observed a handful of times. V usage is TRBV7-3 and J usage is TRBJ1-1, with TRBD1 matching over 9 bases. The germline V gene has CDR1 SGHTA and CDR2 FQGTGA. This CDR3 contains 15 residues. Germline trimming cut 3 bases from V and 3 bases from J; bases unmatched to any gene: 5. CDR3 bases: TGTGCCAGCAGCTTGCAGGGGGACAGGGACACTGAAGCTTTCTTT. This translates into CASSLQGDRDTEAFF.

This clone counts as medium-sized. The chain has TRBV9 and TRBJ2-5; 8 nucleotides align to TRBD2. The length of the CDR3 is 15 residues. Germline-derived CDR1 and CDR2 are SGDLS and YYNGEE. Losses at the gene ends were 0 bases for V and 3 bases for J; bases not matched to a gene: 4. In nucleotides, the CDR3 is TGTGCCAGCAGCGTAGCTGGGGGACTAGAAGAGACCCAGTACTTC. Translated, it gives CASSVAGGLEETQYF. The full variable domain, completed using reference TRBV9 and TRBJ2-5, is DSGVTQTPKHLITATGQRVTLRCSPRSGDLSVYWYQQSLDQGLQFLIQYYNGEERAKGNILERFSAQQFPDLHSELNLSSLELGDSALYFCASSVAGGLEETQYFGPGTRLLVL.

The rearrangement uses TRBV27 and TRBJ1-4, with D unclear. Trimming pared 6 bases from V and 4 bases from J, leaving 15 bases between. Germline lookup yields CDR1 MNHEY and CDR2 SMNVEV (reference sequence). The CDR3 runs to 15 residues. The CDR3 loop reads CASRTLAMSNEKLFF. In DNA, the CDR3 is TGTGCCAGCAGGACACTTGCAATGAGTAATGAAAAACTGTTTTTT.

This clone was observed once. The chain links TRBV4-3 to TRBJ2-1; no firm D call. CDR1 LGHNA and CDR2 YSLEER come from the germline V gene. This CDR3 has 13 residues. Trimming removed 2 bases at V and 7 bases at J, with 9 bases between. The CDR3 protein is CASSQSPPNEQFF. The CDR3 DNA sequence: TGCGCCAGCAGCCAAAGCCCTCCGAATGAGCAGTTCTTC.

V usage is TRBV28 and J usage is TRBJ2-7, with a possible D match to TRBD1 (7 bases). The germline gives CDR1 MDHEN, CDR2 SYDVKM. The V and J ends lost 7 bases and 3 bases respectively, with 13 bases between them. The CDR3 consists of 13 residues. The DNA of the CDR3 is TGTGCCAGCACCCCAGGGGGGAACTACGAGCAGTACTTC. Translation gives CASTPGGNYEQYF.

In this sample, this clone turned up a few times. J is TRBJ1-6 and V is TRBV14, with a tentative D call TRBD1 (6 bases). CDR3 length equals 15 residues. Looked up from germline, CDR1 is SGHDN and CDR2 is FVKESK. V lost 1 base to trimming and J lost 6 bases, with 10 bases between them. DNA for the CDR3: TGTGCCAGCAGCCAAGTGCAGGGGTCTAATTCACCCCTCCACTTT. This gives the protein CASSQVQGSNSPLHF. Drawing the rest from reference TRBV14 and TRBJ1-6, the complete variable domain is EAGVTQFPSHSVIEKGQTVTLRCDPISGHDNLYWYRRVMGKEIKFLLHFVKESKQDESGMPNNRFLAERTGGTYSTLKVQPAELEDSGVYFCASSQVQGSNSPLHFGNGTRLTVT.

The chain joins TRBV9 to TRBJ2-5; D may be TRBD1 (6 bases). The CDR3 consists of 14 residues. Germline V CDR1 and CDR2: SGDLS, YYNGEE. Trimming removed 4 bases at V and 5 bases at J, with 15 bases between. The CDR3 loop reads CASSRGGSLETQYF. The CDR3 DNA is TGTGCCAGCAGCAGAGGGGGTAGTTTGGAGACCCAGTACTTC.

V usage is TRBV24-1 and J usage is TRBJ2-1, with 8 bases matching TRBD2. Germline values: CDR1 KGHDR, CDR2 SFDVKD. The CDR3 extends over 15 amino acids. Trimming took 4 bases from V and 7 from J; bases not matched to a gene: 8. The CDR3 reads CATSDPRGGGNEQFF. In DNA, the CDR3 is TGTGCCACCAGTGACCCCAGGGGCGGGGGGAATGAGCAGTTCTTC.

The gene calls are TRBV4-2 and TRBJ1-6, with 7 bases identical to TRBD1. CDR3 length: 15 residues. Germline V lookup: CDR1 LGHNA, CDR2 YNFKEQ. J gave up 9 bases and V 4 bases, and 9 bases lay outside the gene matches. The CDR3 is CASSPTGIVGSPLHF. The DNA for the CDR3 is TGTGCCAGCAGCCCGACAGGGATCGTAGGTTCACCCCTCCACTTT.

The chain recombines TRBV7-8 with TRBJ1-1; no firm D call. V was clipped by 6 bases and J by 6 bases, with 17 bases between them. The CDR3 totals 14 residues. The germline V gene has CDR1 SGHVS and CDR2 FQNEAQ. CDR3 nucleotides: TGTGCCAGCAGTTTGGGAGGCGGTGGGGCTGAAGCTTTCTTT. Translating gives CASSLGGGGAEAFF.

This clone is labeled as medium-sized. This chain links TRBV4-2 with TRBJ1-2; TRBD1 matches 9 bases. CDR1 and CDR2 from the germline V gene are LGHNA and YNFKEQ. The CDR3 spans 16 residues. V lost 2 bases, J lost 4 bases, and 8 bases stayed unmatched. CDR3 region: CASSQPAGQGGYGYTF. The CDR3, as DNA: TGTGCCAGCAGCCAACCTGCGGGACAGGGCGGCTATGGCTACACCTTC.

The chain uses TRBV28 and TRBJ2-5, with TRBD2 identical over 11 bases. This CDR3 has 14 residues. Germline V gene lookup returns CDR1 MDHEN and CDR2 SYDVKM. After removal of 5 bases from V and 7 bases from J, the junction contained 6 bases not matched to a gene. CDR3 protein: CASSTLAGAWTQYF. In DNA form, the CDR3 reads TGTGCCAGCAGTACACTAGCGGGGGCCTGGACCCAGTACTTC.

This clone is classed as medium-sized. The genes are TRBV4-2 and TRBJ1-1, with 11 bases that match TRBD1. The CDR3 has 17 residues. Germline assignment: CDR1 LGHNA and CDR2 YNFKEQ. V dropped 3 bases and J dropped 6; count of bases not matched to a gene: 12. In DNA, the CDR3 is TGTGCCAGCAGCCAGAGAGGACAGGGGGCAGGGAAGGCTGAAGCTTTCTTT. Protein sequence: CASSQRGQGAGKAEAFF.